This T cell receptor beta chain was sequenced during a study of T cell repertoires in cytomegalovirus infection. About the research overall: CMV infection and matching HLA type were both indicated by public TCR beta signatures.

Each CDR3 protein is one row after TCRdb ran MiXCR on the reads. The data hold 510,000 or so distinct CDR3 sequences, with more than 20% observed a single time. Points from the study as a whole: The study found HLA-C-restricted CMV-specific TCR beta clonotypes dominating the ex vivo response.

As for this clonotype: Its antigen is undetermined.

V was clipped by 3 bases and J by 1 base; unmatched bases: 8. Germline CDR1 reads SGHAT; CDR2 reads FQNNGV. The CDR3 totals 17 residues. The sample was PBMCs. The TCR was taken from a human donor in good health (CMV status not recorded). Some clones in this sample may be carry-over from other donors' samples. The chain links TRBV11-2 to TRBJ2-1, with TRBD1 matching 8 bases. Here the CDR3 reads CASSFKWTGLSYNEQFF. The CDR3 nucleotides are TGTGCCAGCAGCTTTAAGTGGACAGGGCTTTCCTACAATGAGCAGTTCTTC.